A selection of T cell receptor beta chains follows, all from one sample in a study of blood T cell repertoires in COVID-19. This table comes from immunoSEQ multiplex PCR, and its TCRdb copy is limited to in-frame clones, with some not included. This table holds 340,000 or so clones, 80% to 90% found once. Sequenced sample: PBMCs or T cells enriched from blood (not recorded which). The receptors were gathered from a woman between 40 and 50 years old with acute COVID-19. The CDR3 runs from the conserved cysteine through the conserved F or W. A D gene is named only where the DNA matches it firmly. Size is omitted from some rows. Given values are once, few, many or a class for expanded clones.

d_call j_call clone_size v_call cdr3_nt cdr3_aa
NA TRBJ1-1 NA TRBV29-1 TGCAGCGTGACCGGACTAGGAACTGAAGCTTTCTTT CSVTGLGTEAFF
TRBD1 TRBJ1-1 NA TRBV6-5 TGTGCCAGCATGATTGGACAGGCGAACACTGAAGCTTTCTTT CASMIGQANTEAFF
NA TRBJ1-1 few TRBV9 TGTGCCAGCAGCGTAGGTTCTACCCCAAACACTGAAGCTTTCTTT CASSVGSTPNTEAFF
TRBD1 TRBJ1-4 NA TRBV19 TGTGCCAGCACCCGGGAGGGGACAGGGGATGAAAAACTGTTTTTT CASTREGTGDEKLFF
TRBD2 TRBJ2-7 NA TRBV18 TGTGCCAGCTCACCGGGAACTAGCGTCTACGAGCAGTACTTC CASSPGTSVYEQYF
TRBD1 TRBJ1-2 NA TRBV14 TGTGCCAGCAGCGCGAGACAGGGCCATGGCTACACCTTC CASSARQGHGYTF
NA TRBJ2-2 NA TRBV7-3 TGTGCCAGCAGCTTAACCAGGGATCACACCGGGGAGCTGTTTTTT CASSLTRDHTGELFF
NA TRBJ2-4 NA TRBV28 TGTGCCAGCAGTCCCTCCGTTAACAGGGCGGACATTCAGTACTTC CASSPSVNRADIQYF
TRBD1 TRBJ1-3 few TRBV7-2 TGTGCCAGCAGCTTACAGGGGGCTGGAAACACCATATATTTT CASSLQGAGNTIYF
NA TRBJ1-1 NA TRBV15 TGTGCCACCAGCGGCGACAGACTCTACACTGAAGCTTTCTTT CATSGDRLYTEAFF
TRBD1 TRBJ2-4 NA TRBV15 TGTGCCACCACCTGGGACAGGGCTACGGCCAAAAACATTCAGTACTTC CATTWDRATAKNIQYF
NA TRBJ2-2 once TRBV3-1/TRBV3-2 TGTGCCAGCAGCCAAGAACCAGGATACACCGGGGAGCTGTTTTTT CASSQEPGYTGELFF
NA TRBJ1-6 once TRBV11-2 TGTGCCAGCAGCCCAGGGCATAATTCACCCCTCCACTTT CASSPGHNSPLHF
NA TRBJ2-7 NA TRBV6-5 TGTGCCAGCAGTTACTCGGGCTTTCGGACTCGCGAGCAGTACTTC CASSYSGFRTREQYF
NA TRBJ1-2 NA TRBV29-1 TGCAGCGTTCCCACCCTGCCCGGGGTTCCGAACTATGGCTACACCTTC CSVPTLPGVPNYGYTF
TRBD1 TRBJ1-2 NA TRBV28 TGTGCCAGCAGCACCGGGACAGCCTATGGCTACACCTTC CASSTGTAYGYTF
NA TRBJ1-2 NA TRBV11-2 TGTGCCAGCAGCTTAGACGATATGGCAGGCTACACCTTC CASSLDDMAGYTF
TRBD2 TRBJ2-1 NA TRBV10-3 TGTGCCATCAACTCACCCCCGGCGGGGGGGCTGGGAAATGAGCAGTTCTTC CAINSPPAGGLGNEQFF
TRBD2 TRBJ2-1 NA TRBV7-3 TGTGCCAGCAGCTTAGGGAGGGTTGGGAATGAGCAGTTCTTC CASSLGRVGNEQFF
TRBD1 TRBJ2-4 NA TRBV7-2 TGTGCCAGCAGCTTAGTGTGGACAGGGAAAAACATTCAGTACTTC CASSLVWTGKNIQYF
TRBD1 TRBJ1-2 NA TRBV29-1 TGCAGCGGGCGGGACAGGGGGTTGGGAGAAGGCTACACCTTC CSGRDRGLGEGYTF
NA TRBJ2-7 once TRBV27 TGTGCCAGCAGTTTCTTGGGAAGCGGCTCCTACGAGCAGTACTTC CASSFLGSGSYEQYF
NA TRBJ1-4 NA TRBV18 TGTGCCAGCTCACCGGCGAGGACTAATGAAAAACTGTTTTTT CASSPARTNEKLFF
TRBD1 TRBJ2-1 NA TRBV28 TGTGCCAGCAGCCGGACAGGGGGCTTAATAAACTACAATGAGCAGTTCTTC CASSRTGGLINYNEQFF
TRBD2 TRBJ2-7 NA TRBV6-2/TRBV6-3 TGTGCCAGCAGTTTGACTAGCGGGAGACCAACCTACGAGCAGTACTTC CASSLTSGRPTYEQYF